This T cell receptor (beta chain) was sequenced in a study of blood T cells in healthy people across ages. This clonotype was seen more than once but under ten times. The second PCR ran about 6 to 11 cycles with a sample-barcoded 5' primer and J-beta primers. TCRdb called the 5' RACE reads again in MiXCR, with one record for every CDR3 protein. The table records under 1,000,000 distinct CDR3 sequences, about 34% of them present only once. In germline, CDR1 is DFQATT, CDR2 SNEGSKA (reference sequence). The CDR3 sequence is 14 residues long. Trimming pared 4 bases from V and 1 base from J, leaving 12 bases between.

The clonotype was recovered from a man aged 18 to 35 in good health. The material sequenced was blood. The chain couples TRBV20-1 to TRBJ2-3; D uncertain. CDR3: CSAIRSRGTDTQYF. CDR3 in DNA: TGCAGTGCTATTCGATCTCGTGGCACAGATACGCAGTATTTT.